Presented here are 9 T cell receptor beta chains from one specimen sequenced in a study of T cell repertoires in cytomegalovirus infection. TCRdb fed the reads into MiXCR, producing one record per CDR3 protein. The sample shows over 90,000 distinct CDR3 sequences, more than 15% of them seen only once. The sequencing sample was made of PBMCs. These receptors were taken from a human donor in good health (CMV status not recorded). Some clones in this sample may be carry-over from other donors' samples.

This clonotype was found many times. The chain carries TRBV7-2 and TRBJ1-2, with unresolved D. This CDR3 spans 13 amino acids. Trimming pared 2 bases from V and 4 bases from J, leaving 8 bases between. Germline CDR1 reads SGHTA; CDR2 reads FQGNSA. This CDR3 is CASSLMSRYGYTF. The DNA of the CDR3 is TGTGCCAGCAGCTTAATGTCGCGCTATGGCTACACCTTC.

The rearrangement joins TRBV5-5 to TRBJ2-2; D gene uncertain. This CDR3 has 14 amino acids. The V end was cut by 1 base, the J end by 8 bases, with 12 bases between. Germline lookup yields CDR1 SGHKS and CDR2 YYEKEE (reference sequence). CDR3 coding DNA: TGTGCCAGCAGCTTGTTATCAGGTTCTGGGGAGCTGTTTTTT. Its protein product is CASSLLSGSGELFF.

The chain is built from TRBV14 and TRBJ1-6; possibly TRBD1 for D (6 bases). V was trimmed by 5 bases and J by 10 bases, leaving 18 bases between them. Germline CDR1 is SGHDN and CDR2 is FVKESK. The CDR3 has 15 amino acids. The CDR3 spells CASSSYRELGSPLHF. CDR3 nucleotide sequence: TGTGCCAGCAGCTCGTACAGGGAGTTGGGGTCACCCCTCCACTTT.

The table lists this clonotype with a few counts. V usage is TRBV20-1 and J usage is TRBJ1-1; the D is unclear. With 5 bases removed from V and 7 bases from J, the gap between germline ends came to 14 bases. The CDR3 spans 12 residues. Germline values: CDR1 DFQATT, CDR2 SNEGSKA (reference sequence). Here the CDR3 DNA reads TGCAGTGCTTCCGGAACACTGAATGAAGCTTTCTTT. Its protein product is CSASGTLNEAFF.

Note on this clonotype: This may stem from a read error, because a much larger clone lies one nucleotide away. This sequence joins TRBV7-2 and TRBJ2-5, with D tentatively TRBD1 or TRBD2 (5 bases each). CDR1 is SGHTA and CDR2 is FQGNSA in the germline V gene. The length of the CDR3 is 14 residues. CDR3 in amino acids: CDSSLPRQRETQYF. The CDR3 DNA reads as TGTGACAGCAGCTTACCCCGACAGCGGGAGACCCAGTACTTC. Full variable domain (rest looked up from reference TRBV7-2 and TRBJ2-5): GAGVSQSPSNKVTEKGKDVELRCDPISGHTALYWYRQSLGQGLEFLIYFQGNSAPDKSGLPSDRFSAERTGGSVSTLTIQRTQQEDSAVYLCDSSLPRQRETQYFGPGTRLLVL.

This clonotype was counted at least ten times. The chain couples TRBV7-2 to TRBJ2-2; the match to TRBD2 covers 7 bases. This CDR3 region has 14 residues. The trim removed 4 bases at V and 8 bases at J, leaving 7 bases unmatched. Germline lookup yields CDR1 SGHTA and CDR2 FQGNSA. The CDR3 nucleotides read TGTGCCAGCAGCTCACGCGGGGGTGCGGGGGAGCTGTTTTTT. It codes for CASSSRGGAGELFF.

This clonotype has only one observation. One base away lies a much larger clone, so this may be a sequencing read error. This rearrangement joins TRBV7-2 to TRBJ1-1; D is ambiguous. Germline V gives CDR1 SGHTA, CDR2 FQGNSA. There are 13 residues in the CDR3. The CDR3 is CASSLISGTEAYF. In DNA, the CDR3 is TGTGCCAGCAGCTTAATTTCGGGCACTGAAGCTTACTTT.

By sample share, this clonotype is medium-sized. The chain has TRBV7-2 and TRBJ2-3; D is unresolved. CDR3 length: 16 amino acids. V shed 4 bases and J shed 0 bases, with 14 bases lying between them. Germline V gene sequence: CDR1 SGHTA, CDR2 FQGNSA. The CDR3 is CASSSRLGSSTDTQYF. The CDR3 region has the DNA TGTGCCAGCAGCTCCAGACTGGGCTCTAGCACAGATACGCAGTATTTT.

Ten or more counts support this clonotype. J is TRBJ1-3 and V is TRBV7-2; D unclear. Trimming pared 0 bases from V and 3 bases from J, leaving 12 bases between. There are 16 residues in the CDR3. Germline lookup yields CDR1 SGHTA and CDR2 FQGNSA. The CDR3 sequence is CASSLAPAGRGNTIYF. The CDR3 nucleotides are TGTGCCAGCAGCTTAGCCCCCGCCGGCCGTGGAAACACCATATATTTT.